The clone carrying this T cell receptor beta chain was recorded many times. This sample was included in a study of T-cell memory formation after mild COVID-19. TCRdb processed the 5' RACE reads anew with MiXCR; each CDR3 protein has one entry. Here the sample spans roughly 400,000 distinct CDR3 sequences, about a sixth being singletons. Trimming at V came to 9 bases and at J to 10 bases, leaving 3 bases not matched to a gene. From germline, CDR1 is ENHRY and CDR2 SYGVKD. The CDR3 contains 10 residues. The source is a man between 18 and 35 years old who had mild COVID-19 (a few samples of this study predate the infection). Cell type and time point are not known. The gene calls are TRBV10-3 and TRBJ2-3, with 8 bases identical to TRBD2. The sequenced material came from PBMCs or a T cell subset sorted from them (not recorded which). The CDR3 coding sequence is TGTGCCATGGGGCGGGGGGCGCAGTATTTT. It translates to CAMGRGAQYF.